The T cell receptor beta chain described here comes from a study of blood T cell repertoires in COVID-19. Overall study: The United States, Italy and Spain were the sources of the acute and convalescent COVID-19 samples. Sources were T cells, B-cell-depleted T cells, or PBMCs; the material itself was cDNA or gDNA.

CDR1 is SEHNR and CDR2 is FQNEAQ in the germline V gene (reference sequence). The V segment lost 2 bases and the J segment 1 base; nucleotides outside the gene matches: 3. CDR3 length: 15 residues. In the source study's methods: Cell counts per sample came from amplifying reference gene primers. This table comes from immunoSEQ multiplex PCR, and its TCRdb copy is limited to in-frame clones, with some not included. That table supplies the V and J calls and clone size; D and trimming were determined from the DNA. The table has 150,000 to 200,000 clones, more than 80% seen once. Sequencing was performed on peripheral blood. The chain is built from TRBV7-9 and TRBJ1-1; the match to TRBD1 covers 8 bases. The source is a woman aged 60-75 years with acute or convalescent COVID-19. The CDR3 DNA is TGTGCCAGCAGCTTATTCGGGACAGGGAACACTGAAGCTTTCTTT. Translation: CASSLFGTGNTEAFF. Complete variable domain (other parts from reference TRBV7-9 and TRBJ1-1): DTGVSQNPRHKITKRGQNVTFRCDPISEHNRLYWYRQTLGQGPEFLTYFQNEAQLEKSRLLSDRFSAERPKGSFSTLEIQRTEQGDSAMYLCASSLFGTGNTEAFFGQGTRLTVV.